This T cell receptor beta chain was identified in a study of T cells in Graves' hyperthyroidism and ophthalmopathy. In germline, CDR1 is SGHTA, CDR2 FQGNSA. The ends were cut back, 5 bases at V and 5 bases at J, with 18 bases in the middle. The CDR3 sequence is 15 residues long. Amplified TCR beta CDR3 regions came from RNA transcripts. TCR CDR3 regions were first amplified by RT-PCR with HTBI primers. TCRdb re-analysed the multiplex PCR reads in MiXCR, keeping a single row per CDR3 protein. This table holds 250,000 to 300,000 distinct CDR3 sequences, about a sixth found once. Many counts were recorded for this clonotype.

This receptor was obtained from a woman aged 60 to 75 with Graves' ophthalmopathy. The rearrangement links TRBV7-2 to TRBJ2-5; D unresolved. The material sequenced was blood. CDR3 sequence: CASSAMRGNGETQYF. The CDR3 nucleotides are TGTGCCAGCAGCGCAATGCGTGGGAATGGGGAGACCCAGTACTTC.